The subject of this entry is one T cell receptor (beta chain). Its antigen is unknown. The sample belongs to a study of shared clonotypes between healthy human individuals. Study-level results: Sampling involved blood alone; tissue repertoires likely differ. Clonotypes that were shared across a handful of donors made up about 5.1% of naive CD4 clonotypes. It was expected that sequencing depth would affect clonotype sharing among donors.

Every subset's genomic DNA went evenly onto several immunoSEQ plates. Here immunoSEQ multiplex PCR was the method, and the copy in TCRdb shows in-frame clones only, minus some. Counted here are over a million clones, 70% to 80% occurring once; the ten biggest clones make up more than 0.55%. Germline loops: CDR1 MNHEY, CDR2 SMNVEV (reference sequence). This CDR3 has 13 residues. V gave up 6 bases and J gave up 1 base, with 8 bases separating them. This clonotype was obtained from a man younger than 35 in good health. Some clones in this sample may be carry-over from other donors' samples. The chain employs TRBV27 and TRBJ2-3; D is uncertain. The material sequenced was memory CD4+ T cells from PBMCs. Subset of the sample: CD45RA-negative fraction. This CDR3 is CASSSPGTDTQYF. The CDR3 coding sequence is TGTGCCAGCAGCAGCCCGGGCACAGATACGCAGTATTTT.